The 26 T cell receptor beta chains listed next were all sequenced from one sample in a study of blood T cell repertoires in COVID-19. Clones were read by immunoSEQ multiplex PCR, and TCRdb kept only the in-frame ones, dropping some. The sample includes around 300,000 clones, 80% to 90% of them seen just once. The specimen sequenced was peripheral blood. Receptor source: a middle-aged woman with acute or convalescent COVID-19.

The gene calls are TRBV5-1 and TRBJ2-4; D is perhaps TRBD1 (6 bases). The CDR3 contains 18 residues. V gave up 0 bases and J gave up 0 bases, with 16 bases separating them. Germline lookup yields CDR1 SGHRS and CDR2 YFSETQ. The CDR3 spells CASSLDGQPGLAKNIQYF. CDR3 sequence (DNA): TGCGCCAGCAGCTTGGATGGACAGCCCGGTCTAGCCAAAAACATTCAGTACTTC.

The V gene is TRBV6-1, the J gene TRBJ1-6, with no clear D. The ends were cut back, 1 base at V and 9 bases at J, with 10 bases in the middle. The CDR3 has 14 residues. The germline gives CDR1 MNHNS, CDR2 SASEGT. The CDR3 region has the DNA TGTGCCAGCAGTGAAGAGTCCGGGAGTTCACCCCTCCACTTT. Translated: CASSEESGSSPLHF.

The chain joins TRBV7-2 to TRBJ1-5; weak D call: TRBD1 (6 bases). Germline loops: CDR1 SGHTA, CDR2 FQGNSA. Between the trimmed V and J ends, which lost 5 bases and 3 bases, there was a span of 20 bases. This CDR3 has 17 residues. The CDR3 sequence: CASSPGTPWGYNQPQHF. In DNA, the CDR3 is TGTGCCAGCAGCCCGGGGACACCTTGGGGGTACAATCAGCCCCAGCATTTT.

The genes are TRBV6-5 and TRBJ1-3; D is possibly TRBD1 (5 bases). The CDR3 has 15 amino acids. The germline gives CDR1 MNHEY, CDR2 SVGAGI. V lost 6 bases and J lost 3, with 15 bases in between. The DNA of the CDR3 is TGTGCCAGCAGCCCCAACGGGGGGGTTGGAAACACCATATATTTT. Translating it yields CASSPNGGVGNTIYF.

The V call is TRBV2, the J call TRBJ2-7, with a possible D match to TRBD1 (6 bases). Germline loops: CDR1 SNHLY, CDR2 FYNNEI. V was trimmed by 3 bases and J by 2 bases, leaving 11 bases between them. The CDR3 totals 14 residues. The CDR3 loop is CASSDPGETYEQYV. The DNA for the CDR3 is TGTGCCAGCAGTGATCCAGGGGAGACCTACGAGCAGTACGTC.

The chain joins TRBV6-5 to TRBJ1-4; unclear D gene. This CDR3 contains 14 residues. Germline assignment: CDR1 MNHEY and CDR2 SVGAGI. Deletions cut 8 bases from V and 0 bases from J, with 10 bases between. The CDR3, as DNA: TGTGCCAGCTTATTAACAGCAACTAATGAAAAACTGTTTTTT. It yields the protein CASLLTATNEKLFF.

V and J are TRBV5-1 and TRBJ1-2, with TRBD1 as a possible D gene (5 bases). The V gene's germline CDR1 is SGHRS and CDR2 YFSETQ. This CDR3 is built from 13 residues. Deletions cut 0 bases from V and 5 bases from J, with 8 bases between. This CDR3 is CASSLAGRYGYTF. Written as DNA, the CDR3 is TGCGCCAGCAGCTTGGCAGGGAGGTATGGCTACACCTTC.

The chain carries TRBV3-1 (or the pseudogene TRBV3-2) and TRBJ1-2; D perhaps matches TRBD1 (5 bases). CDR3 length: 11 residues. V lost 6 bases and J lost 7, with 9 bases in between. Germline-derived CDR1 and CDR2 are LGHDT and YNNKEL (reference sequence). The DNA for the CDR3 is TGTGCCAGCAGTCTAGGGGTTGGCTACACCTTC. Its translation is CASSLGVGYTF.

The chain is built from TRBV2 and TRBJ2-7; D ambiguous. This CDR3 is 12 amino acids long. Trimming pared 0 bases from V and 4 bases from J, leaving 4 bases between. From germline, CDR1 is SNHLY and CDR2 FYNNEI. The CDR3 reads CASSEASYEQYV. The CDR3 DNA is TGTGCCAGCAGTGAAGCCTCGTACGAGCAGTACGTC.

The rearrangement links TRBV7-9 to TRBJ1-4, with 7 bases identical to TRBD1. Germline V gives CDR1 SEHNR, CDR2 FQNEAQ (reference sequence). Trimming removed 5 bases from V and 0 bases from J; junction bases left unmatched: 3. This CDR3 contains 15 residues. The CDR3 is CASSPGGPTNEKLFF. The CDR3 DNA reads TGTGCCAGCAGCCCAGGGGGTCCAACTAATGAAAAACTGTTTTTT.

The CDR3 sequence is CASSYSGGFGGAEAFF. Here the CDR3 DNA reads TGTGCCAGCAGTTATAGTGGAGGTTTTGGGGGGGCTGAAGCTTTCTTT. The genes are TRBV6-5 and TRBJ1-1; tentative D call: TRBD1 (5 bases). Trimming removed 3 bases at V and 6 bases at J, with 20 bases between. The CDR3 totals 16 residues. Germline V lookup: CDR1 MNHEY, CDR2 SVGAGI.

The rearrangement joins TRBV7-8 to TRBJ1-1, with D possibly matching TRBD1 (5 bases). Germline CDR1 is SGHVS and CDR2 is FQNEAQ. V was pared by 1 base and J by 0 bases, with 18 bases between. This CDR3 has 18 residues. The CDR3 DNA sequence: TGTGCCAGCAGCTTAGAACGCAGGGCAGGGATGATGAACACTGAAGCTTTCTTT. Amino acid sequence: CASSLERRAGMMNTEAFF.

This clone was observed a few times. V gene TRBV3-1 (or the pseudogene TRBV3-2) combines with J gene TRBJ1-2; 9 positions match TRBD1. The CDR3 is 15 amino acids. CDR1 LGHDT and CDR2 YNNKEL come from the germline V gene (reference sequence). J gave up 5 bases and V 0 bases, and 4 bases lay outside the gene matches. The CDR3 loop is CASSQEGDREYGYTF. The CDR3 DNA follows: TGTGCCAGCAGCCAAGAGGGGGACAGGGAATATGGCTACACCTTC.

CDR3 bases: TGTGCCAGCTCACCGGAGTCAGGGGCGCGGACTGAAGCTTTCTTT. It encodes CASSPESGARTEAFF. V gene TRBV18 combines with J gene TRBJ1-1; D possibly corresponds to TRBD1 (6 bases). This CDR3 comprises 15 residues. V was shortened by 3 bases and J by 5 bases, with 16 bases between the two germline ends. Per the germline V gene, CDR1 is KGHSH and CDR2 is LQKENI.

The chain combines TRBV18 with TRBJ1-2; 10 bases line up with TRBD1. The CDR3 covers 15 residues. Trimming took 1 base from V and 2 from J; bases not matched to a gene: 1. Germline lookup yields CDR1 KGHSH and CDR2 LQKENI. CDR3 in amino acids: CASSPRQGANYGYTF. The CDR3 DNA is TGTGCCAGCTCACCACGACAGGGGGCCAACTATGGCTACACCTTC.

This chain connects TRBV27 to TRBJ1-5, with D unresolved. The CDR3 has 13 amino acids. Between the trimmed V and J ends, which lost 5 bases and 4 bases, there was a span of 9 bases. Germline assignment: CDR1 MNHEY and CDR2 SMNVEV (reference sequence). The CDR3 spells CASSPTGNQPQHF. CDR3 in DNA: TGTGCCAGCAGTCCGACGGGGAATCAGCCCCAGCATTTT.

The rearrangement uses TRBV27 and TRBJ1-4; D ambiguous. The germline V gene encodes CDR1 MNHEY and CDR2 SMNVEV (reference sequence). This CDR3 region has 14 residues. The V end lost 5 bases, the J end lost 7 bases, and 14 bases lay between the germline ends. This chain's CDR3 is CASSTGVGSEKLFF. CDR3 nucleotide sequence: TGTGCCAGCAGTACCGGGGTTGGGAGTGAAAAACTGTTTTTT.

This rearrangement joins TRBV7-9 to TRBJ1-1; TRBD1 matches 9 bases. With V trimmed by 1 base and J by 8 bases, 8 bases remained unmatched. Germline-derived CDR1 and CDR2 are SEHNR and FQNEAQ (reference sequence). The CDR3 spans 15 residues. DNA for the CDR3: TGTGCCAGCAGCTTAGGGGGAAACAGGGGGCAGGAAGCTTTCTTT. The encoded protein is CASSLGGNRGQEAFF.

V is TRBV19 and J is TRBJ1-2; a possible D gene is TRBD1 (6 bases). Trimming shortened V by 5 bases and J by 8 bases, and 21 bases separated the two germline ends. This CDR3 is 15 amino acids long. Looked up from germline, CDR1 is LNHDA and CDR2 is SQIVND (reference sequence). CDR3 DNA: TGTGCCAGTAGTCCCTCAGGGGATAGGCCAGGCGGCTACACCTTC. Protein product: CASSPSGDRPGGYTF.

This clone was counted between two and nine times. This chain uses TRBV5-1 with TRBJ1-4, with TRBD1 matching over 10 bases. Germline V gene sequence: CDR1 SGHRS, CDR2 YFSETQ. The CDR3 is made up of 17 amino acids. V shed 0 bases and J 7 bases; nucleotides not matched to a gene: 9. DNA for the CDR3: TGCGCCAGCAGCTTGGCCGTAAGGGGACAGGGGAGTGAAAAACTGTTTTTT. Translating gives CASSLAVRGQGSEKLFF. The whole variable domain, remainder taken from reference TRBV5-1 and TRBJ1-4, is KAGVTQTPRYLIKTRGQQVTLSCSPISGHRSVSWYQQTPGQGLQFLFEYFSETQRNKGNFPGRFSGRQFSNSRSEMNVSTLELGDSALYLCASSLAVRGQGSEKLFFGSGTQLSVL.

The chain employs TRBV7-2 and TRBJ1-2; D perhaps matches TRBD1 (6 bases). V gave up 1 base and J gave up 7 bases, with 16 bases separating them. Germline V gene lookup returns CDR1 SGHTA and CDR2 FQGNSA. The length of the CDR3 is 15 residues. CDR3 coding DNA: TGTGCCAGCAGCTTAGTTACACAGGGAAGATCTGGCTACACCTTC. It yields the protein CASSLVTQGRSGYTF.

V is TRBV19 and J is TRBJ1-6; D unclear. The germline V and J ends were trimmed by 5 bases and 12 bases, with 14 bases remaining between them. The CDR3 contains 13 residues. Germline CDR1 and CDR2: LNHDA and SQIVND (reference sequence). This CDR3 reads CASSEQSPLPLHF. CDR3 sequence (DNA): TGTGCCAGTAGTGAACAGTCACCTCTACCCCTCCACTTT. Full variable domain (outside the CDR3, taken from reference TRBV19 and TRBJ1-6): DGGITQSPKYLFRKEGQNVTLSCEQNLNHDAMYWYRQDPGQGLRLIYYSQIVNDFQKGDIAEGYSVSREKKESFPLTVTSAQKNPTAFYLCASSEQSPLPLHFGNGTRLTVT.

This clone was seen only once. CDR3 protein: CASSFTAAGELFF. DNA for the CDR3: TGTGCCAGCAGTTTCACGGCGGCCGGGGAGCTGTTTTTT. This sequence joins TRBV12-3 or TRBV12-4 and TRBJ2-2; no definite D call. The CDR3 has 13 residues. Between the trimmed V and J ends, which lost 3 bases and 6 bases, there was a span of 8 bases.

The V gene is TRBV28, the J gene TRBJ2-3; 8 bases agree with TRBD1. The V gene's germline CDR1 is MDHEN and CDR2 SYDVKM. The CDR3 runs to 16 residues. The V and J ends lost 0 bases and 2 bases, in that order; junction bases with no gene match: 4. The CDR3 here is CASSLWGGQDTDTQYF. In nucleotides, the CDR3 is TGTGCCAGCAGTTTATGGGGGGGACAGGACACAGATACGCAGTATTTT.

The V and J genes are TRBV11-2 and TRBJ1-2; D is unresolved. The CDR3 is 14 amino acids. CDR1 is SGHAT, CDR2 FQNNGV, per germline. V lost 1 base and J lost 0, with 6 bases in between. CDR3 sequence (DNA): TGTGCCAGCAGCTTAGCCCCAGCTAACTATGGCTACACCTTC. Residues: CASSLAPANYGYTF.

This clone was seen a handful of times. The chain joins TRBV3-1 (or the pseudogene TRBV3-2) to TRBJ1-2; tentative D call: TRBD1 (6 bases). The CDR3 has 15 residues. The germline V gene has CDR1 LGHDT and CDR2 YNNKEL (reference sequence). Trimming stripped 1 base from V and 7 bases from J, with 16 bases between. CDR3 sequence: CASSQAGARRAGYTF. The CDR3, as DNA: TGTGCCAGCAGCCAAGCAGGGGCGAGAAGGGCTGGCTACACCTTC.